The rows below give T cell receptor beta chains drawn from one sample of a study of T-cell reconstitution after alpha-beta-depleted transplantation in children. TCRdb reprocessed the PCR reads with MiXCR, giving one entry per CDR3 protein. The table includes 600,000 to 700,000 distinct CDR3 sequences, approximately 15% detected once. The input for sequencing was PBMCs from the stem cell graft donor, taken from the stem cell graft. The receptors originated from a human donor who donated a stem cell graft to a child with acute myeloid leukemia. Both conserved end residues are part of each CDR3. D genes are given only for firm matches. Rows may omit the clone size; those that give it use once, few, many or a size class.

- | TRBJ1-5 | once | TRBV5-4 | CASSLVGGEYSNQPQHF | TGTGCCAGCAGCTTGGTAGGTGGGGAGTATAGCAATCAGCCCCAGCATTTT
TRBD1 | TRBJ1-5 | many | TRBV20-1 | CGTGTGGFVGNQPQHF | TGCGGTACCGGGACAGGGGGCTTTGTTGGCAATCAGCCCCAGCATTTT
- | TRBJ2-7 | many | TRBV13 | CASSPGTSYEQYF | TGTGCCAGCAGCCCCGGGACCTCCTACGAGCAGTACTTC
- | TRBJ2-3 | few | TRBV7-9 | CASSPVGFPPHTQYF | TGTGCCAGCAGCCCAGTGGGTTTTCCTCCTCATACGCAGTATTTT
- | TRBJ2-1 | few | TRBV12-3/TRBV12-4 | CASRLTGRSEQFF | TGTGCCAGCAGGCTGACAGGGAGGAGTGAGCAGTTCTTC
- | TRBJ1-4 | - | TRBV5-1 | CASSLMGQLNEKLFF | TGCGCCAGCAGCTTGATGGGGCAGTTGAATGAAAAACTGTTTTTT
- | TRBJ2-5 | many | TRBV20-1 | CSARVRGRAQETQYF | TGCAGTGCTAGAGTACGAGGGCGGGCTCAAGAGACCCAGTACTTC
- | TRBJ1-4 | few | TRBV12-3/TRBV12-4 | CASSFHVGGEKLFF | TGTGCCAGCAGTTTTCACGTGGGGGGAGAAAAACTGTTTTTT
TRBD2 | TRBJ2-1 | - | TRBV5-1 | CASSRGTSAYNEQFF | TGCGCCAGCAGCAGAGGGACTAGCGCGTACAATGAGCAGTTCTTC
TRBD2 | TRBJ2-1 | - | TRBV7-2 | CASSSAGTRYNEQFF | TGTGCCAGCAGCTCCGCCGGGACTAGATACAATGAGCAGTTCTTC
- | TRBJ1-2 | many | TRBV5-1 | CASSLEGSYYGYTF | TGCGCCAGCAGCTTGGAGGGCAGTTACTATGGCTACACCTTC
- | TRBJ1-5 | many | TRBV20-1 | CPRAVGNQPQHF | TGCCCCAGGGCGGTAGGTAATCAGCCCCAGCATTTT
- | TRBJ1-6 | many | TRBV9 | CASSGAQSSYNSPLHF | TGTGCCAGCAGCGGCGCCCAAAGCTCCTATAATTCACCCCTCCACTTT
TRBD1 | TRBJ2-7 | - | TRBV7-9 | CASSSTGAHEQYF | TGTGCCAGCAGCTCAACAGGGGCGCACGAGCAGTACTTC
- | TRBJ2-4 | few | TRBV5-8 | CASSFSQLLAKNIQYF | TGTGCCAGCAGCTTCTCTCAGCTACTAGCCAAAAACATTCAGTACTTC
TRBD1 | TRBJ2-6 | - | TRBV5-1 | CASSLAGTGGAGANVLTF | TGCGCCAGCAGCCTCGCCGGGACAGGGGGCGCTGGGGCCAACGTCCTGACTTTC
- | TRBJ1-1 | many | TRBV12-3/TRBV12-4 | CASRSGTVNTEAFF | TGTGCCAGCAGGTCCGGGACCGTGAACACTGAAGCTTTCTTT
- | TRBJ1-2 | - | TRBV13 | CASSLGIESNYGYTF | TGTGCCAGCAGCTTAGGAATCGAGAGCAACTATGGCTACACCTTC
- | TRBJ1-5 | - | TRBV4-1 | CASSHREETVDQPQHF | TGCGCCAGCAGCCATCGTGAGGAAACAGTGGATCAGCCCCAGCATTTT
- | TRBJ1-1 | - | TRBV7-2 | CASSLNVGRNTEAFF | TGTGCCAGCAGCTTAAACGTAGGCAGGAACACTGAAGCTTTCTTT
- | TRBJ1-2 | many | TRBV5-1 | CASSTGLKNYGYTF | TGCGCCAGCAGCACGGGACTGAAGAACTATGGCTACACCTTC
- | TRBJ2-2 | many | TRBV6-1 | CASSQKGSGELFF | TGTGCCAGCAGTCAAAAGGGGTCCGGGGAGCTGTTTTTT
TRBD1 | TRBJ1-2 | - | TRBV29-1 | CSVGTGPAYGYTF | TGCAGCGTGGGGACAGGGCCGGCCTATGGCTACACCTTC
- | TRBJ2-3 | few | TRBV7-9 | CAAANTDTQYF | TGTGCCGCAGCTAACACAGATACGCAGTATTTT
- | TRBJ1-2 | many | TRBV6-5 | CASSYSKLEARYGYTF | TGTGCCAGCAGTTACTCGAAGCTGGAGGCGCGGTATGGCTACACCTTC
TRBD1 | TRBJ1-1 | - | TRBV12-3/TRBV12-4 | CATGGDTEAFF | TGTGCCACAGGGGGGGACACTGAAGCTTTCTTT
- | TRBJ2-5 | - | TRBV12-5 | CASGSPETQYF | TGTGCTAGTGGCTCCCCAGAGACCCAGTACTTC
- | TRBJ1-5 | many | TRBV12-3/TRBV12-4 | CASTLEAGSNQPQHF | TGTGCCAGCACCCTGGAAGCAGGGAGTAATCAGCCCCAGCATTTT
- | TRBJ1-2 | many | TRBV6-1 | CAVYRSPNYGYTF | TGTGCTGTGTACAGGAGTCCTAACTATGGCTACACCTTC
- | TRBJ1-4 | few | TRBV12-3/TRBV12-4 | CASTWGGFGEKLFF | TGTGCCAGCACCTGGGGGGGTTTCGGTGAAAAACTGTTTTTT
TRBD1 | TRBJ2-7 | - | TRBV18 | CASSPDRAGTYEQYF | TGTGCCAGCTCACCGGACAGGGCGGGAACCTACGAGCAGTACTTC
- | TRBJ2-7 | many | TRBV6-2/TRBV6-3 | CASSLAAYEQYF | TGTGCCAGCAGTTTGGCAGCCTACGAGCAGTACTTC
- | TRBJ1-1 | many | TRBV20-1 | CSASSDRSMNTEAFF | TGCAGTGCTAGTTCGGACCGCTCCATGAACACTGAAGCTTTCTTT
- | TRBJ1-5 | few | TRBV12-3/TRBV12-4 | CASSFGHRGSNQPQHF | TGTGCCAGCAGTTTCGGACATCGGGGGAGCAATCAGCCCCAGCATTTT
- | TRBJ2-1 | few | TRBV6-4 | CASSDSGHEQFF | TGTGCCAGCAGTGACTCGGGCCATGAGCAGTTCTTC
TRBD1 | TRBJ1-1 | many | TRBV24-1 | CATSDSPGTGEGYTEAFF | TGTGCCACCAGTGATTCCCCCGGGACAGGGGAAGGGTACACTGAAGCTTTCTTT
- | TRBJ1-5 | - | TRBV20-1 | CSAERGLPSQPQHF | TGCAGTGCCGAACGGGGGCTACCCAGTCAGCCCCAGCATTTT
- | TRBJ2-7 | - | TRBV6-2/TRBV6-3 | CASSYAREGTYEQYF | TGTGCCAGCAGTTACGCTCGGGAAGGCACCTACGAGCAGTACTTC
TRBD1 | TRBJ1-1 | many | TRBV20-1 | CSARQGATEAFF | TGCAGCGCAAGACAGGGGGCAACTGAAGCTTTCTTT
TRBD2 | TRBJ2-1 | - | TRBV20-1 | CCARDRAGARYNEQFF | TGCTGTGCTAGAGATCGAGCGGGGGCCCGTTACAATGAGCAGTTCTTC
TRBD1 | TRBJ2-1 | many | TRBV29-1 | CSGKGTGPPNEQFF | TGCAGCGGGAAAGGGACAGGGCCTCCAAATGAGCAGTTCTTC
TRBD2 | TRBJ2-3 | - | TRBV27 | CASRPGLASDTQYF | TGTGCCAGCAGACCGGGACTAGCATCCGATACGCAGTATTTT
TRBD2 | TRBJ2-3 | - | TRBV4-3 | CASSQDREGTQYF | TGCGCCAGCAGCCAAGATAGGGAGGGTACGCAGTATTTT
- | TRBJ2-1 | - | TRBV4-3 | CASSQDKGQGRNEQFF | TGCGCCAGCAGCCAAGATAAGGGGCAGGGAAGGAATGAGCAGTTCTTC
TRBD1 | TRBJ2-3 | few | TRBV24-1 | CATGGRGQGPSDTQYF | TGTGCCACCGGGGGGAGGGGACAGGGTCCTTCAGATACGCAGTATTTT
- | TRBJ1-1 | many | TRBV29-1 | CSVGDPLTEAFF | TGCAGCGTTGGGGACCCCCTCACTGAAGCTTTCTTT
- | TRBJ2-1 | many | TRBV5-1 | CASSLLRNEQFF | TGTGCCAGCAGCTTACTTCGAAATGAGCAGTTCTTC
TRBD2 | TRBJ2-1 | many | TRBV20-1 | CSAGRLAGDSYNEQFF | TGCAGTGCTGGTAGACTAGCGGGGGACTCCTACAATGAGCAGTTCTTC
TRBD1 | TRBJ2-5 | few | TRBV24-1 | CATSDLGTGAQETQYF | TGTGCCACCAGTGACCTTGGGACAGGGGCTCAAGAGACCCAGTACTTC
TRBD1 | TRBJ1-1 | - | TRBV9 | CASSEGAGSTEAFF | TGTGCCAGCAGCGAGGGGGCAGGGAGCACTGAAGCTTTCTTT
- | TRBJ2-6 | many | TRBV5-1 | CASSFPRSGANVLTF | TGCGCCAGCAGCTTCCCCCGTTCTGGGGCCAACGTCCTGACTTTC
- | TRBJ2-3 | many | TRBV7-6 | CASSFGRDTQYF | TGTGCCAGCAGCTTTGGCCGAGATACGCAGTATTTT
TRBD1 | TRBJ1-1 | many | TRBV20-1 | CSAQSRGTGANEAFF | TGCAGTGCACAATCTAGGGGGACAGGGGCGAATGAAGCTTTCTTT
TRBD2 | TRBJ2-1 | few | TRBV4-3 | CASSQWGGYNEQFF | TGCGCCAGCAGCCAATGGGGGGGGTACAATGAGCAGTTCTTC
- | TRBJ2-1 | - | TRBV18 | CASSPSVEAHNEQFF | TGTGCCAGCTCACCGAGTGTCGAGGCCCACAATGAGCAGTTCTTC
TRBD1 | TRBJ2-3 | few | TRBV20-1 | CSAPHRGASTDTQYF | TGCAGTGCTCCCCACAGGGGGGCTAGCACAGATACGCAGTATTTT
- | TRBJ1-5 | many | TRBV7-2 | CASSLGLEGQPQHF | TGTGCCAGCAGCTTAGGTCTTGAGGGTCAGCCCCAGCATTTT
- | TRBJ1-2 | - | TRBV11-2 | CASSLEGAEKLYGYTF | TGTGCCAGCAGCTTAGAGGGGGCAGAGAAGCTATATGGCTACACCTTC
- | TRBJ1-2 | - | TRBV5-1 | CASSVDRVEGYTF | TGCGCCAGCAGCGTTGACCGGGTCGAAGGCTACACCTTC